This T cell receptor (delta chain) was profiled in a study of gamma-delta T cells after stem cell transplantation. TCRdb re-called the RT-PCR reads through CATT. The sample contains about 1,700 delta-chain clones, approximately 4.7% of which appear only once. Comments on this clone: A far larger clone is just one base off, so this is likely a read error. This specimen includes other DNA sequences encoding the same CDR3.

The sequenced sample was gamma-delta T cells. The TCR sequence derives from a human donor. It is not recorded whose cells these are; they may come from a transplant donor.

CDR3 sequence (DNA): TGTGCCTGTGACACCTGGGGGATCGATAAACTCATTTTT. Translating gives CACDTWGIDKLIF. The rearrangement uses TRDV2 and TRDJ1, with 8 bases matching TRDD3. This CDR3 has 13 amino acids. Germline V gene data show CDR1 as GEAIGNYY and CDR2 as EKD.